This note documents a single T cell receptor beta chain sequence. In its sample, this clone was seen once. Its recognized antigen is unknown. Qualities for individual bases were not recorded, and no much larger clone is one base off. The time point label on this specimen signifies: around 2 years on ibrutinib. For TCR beta library preparation, around 2 micrograms of genomic DNA were isolated from cryopreserved PBMCs. High-throughput TCR beta sequencing was performed on longitudinal blood samples from CLL patients receiving ibrutinib monotherapy. The patients took part in an open-label, single-center phase 2 trial of ibrutinib monotherapy. From a lookup of the germline V gene (reference sequence), CDR1 and CDR2 are SEHNR and FQNEAQ. Spanning cysteine to phenylalanine, the CDR3 consists of 15 amino acids. The CDR3 DNA has 45 bases and is translated from base 1. The germline V end is reduced by 3 bases and the J end by 6 bases; junction bases left unmatched: 8.

This sample was included in a study of cytotoxic CD8 clonotypes in ibrutinib-treated CLL (dated by TCRdb to the early 2020s). Background on the whole study: The cohort included approximately 15 treatment-naive and about a dozen relapsed/refractory patients; roughly 17 were IGHV unmutated. Every sample from remission and from progressive disease was obtained while the patients were still on ibrutinib. Responses were partial in some 24 patients and complete in 2; after median 68 months follow-up, roughly 14 stayed in remission and about twelve progressed. Longitudinal samples were obtainable from about 30% of the 86 participants in the trial. Cryopreserved peripheral blood mononuclear cells were collected before treatment, at response, and at either disease progression or sustained remission. The response samples were drawn at a median of 12 months into treatment, with a range of roughly 6 to 40 months. An average of roughly 270,000 productive templates and some 100,000 productive rearrangements was obtained per sample.

The paper as a whole reports these results and caveats: Baseline clonality exceeded that of age-matched healthy donors and correlated strongly with circulating CD8+ T-cell counts. An increase in clonality was observed at ibrutinib response, with clonality remaining stable during sustained remission and falling back toward baseline at progression. Public clonotypes were found to be uncommon and were observed to contract or remain stable during treatment; the increase in clonality was shown to reflect expansion of private clonotypes at ibrutinib response. Sampling times were not matched between sustained-remission and progressing patients, and lymph node repertoires were not studied.

The goal of deep resolution MiSeq sequencing was a depth between 1 in 1 million and 1 in 200,000 T cells, and coverage averaged 10x per clonotype. The immunoSEQ hsTCRB Kit was used to generate TCR beta libraries. Per the original workflow: Data were analyzed with ImmunoSEQ Data Assistant and ImmunoSEQ Analyzer, with V, D and J genes assigned per IMGT definitions. Clonality, with values ranging from 0 to 1, was calculated as one minus the normalized Shannon entropy of productive rearrangement frequencies. Public clonotype analysis was restricted to overrepresented clonotypes comprising at least 0.05% of each patient's repertoire. About a dozen age-matched healthy donor repertoires from immuneACCESS served as clonality controls. As stored in TCRdb, this immuneACCESS dataset retains in-frame rearrangements with V and J assigned. A fraction of the clones does not appear; measured against another copy, unresolved V genes explain less than half of the discrepancy, and the remainder lacks a known reason. V, J and clone size are taken as reported in that table, and D and trimming were inferred from the DNA itself. The sample records about 45,000 clones, 65% to 70% of which are singletons. The ten most abundant clones make up 20% to 25% of the sample.

The TCR was taken from a human donor with chronic lymphocytic leukemia. The source was PBMCs, collected after 24 months of ibrutinib treatment. This receptor chain uses TRBV7-9 and TRBJ2-1, with 7 junctional bases fitting TRBD1. The CDR3 reads CASSLGITGVNEQFF. The bases are TGTGCCAGCAGCTTGGGGATTACAGGGGTCAATGAGCAGTTCTTC.